This T cell receptor beta chain comes out of a study of blood T cell repertoires in COVID-19. Study information: Specimens from acute and convalescent COVID-19 originated in the United States, Italy and Spain. PBMCs, B-cell-depleted T cells, or T cells were the source of the cDNA or gDNA that made up the material.

Original methodology: Amplification from reference gene primers served as the basis for estimated nucleated cell counts. TCRdb keeps only in-frame clones here, not all; method: immunoSEQ multiplex PCR. V and J calls and clone size come straight from that table; D and trimming were deduced from the DNA. Here the sample spans 150,000 or so clones, almost 85% being singletons. The CDR3 totals 13 residues. With 6 bases removed from V and 2 bases from J, the gap between germline ends came to 10 bases. CDR1 MNHEY and CDR2 SVGAGI come from the germline V gene. The chain combines TRBV6-5 with TRBJ1-1; D is undetermined. Sequencing input: peripheral blood. The origin of this receptor is a human donor with acute or convalescent COVID-19. The donor label of this sample is uncertain. The CDR3 DNA reads TGTGCCAGCAGGGAGGACGGTAACACTGAAGCTTTCTTT. Its protein product is CASREDGNTEAFF.